This T cell receptor beta chain was sequenced in a study of T cell repertoires in cytomegalovirus infection. Across the whole study: TCR beta signatures that were public indicated CMV infection and matching HLA type. Whole-study results and caveats: CMV-specific TCR beta clonotypes restricted by HLA-C dominated the ex vivo response. Frequencies of public TCR beta families were cumulated, and this identified carriers of CMV plus the relevant HLA.

This clonotype was observed at least ten times. The antigen is undetermined. TCRdb re-called the reads through MiXCR, storing one row per CDR3 protein. The sample includes fewer than 350,000 distinct CDR3 sequences, around 9.5% of them seen just once. V gave up 0 bases and J gave up 8 bases; unmatched junction bases: 9. Germline V gene lookup returns CDR1 MNHNY and CDR2 SVGAGI (reference sequence). This CDR3 has 15 amino acids. The sequence came from a human donor in good health (CMV status not recorded). Some clones in this sample may be carry-over from other donors' samples. V usage is TRBV6-6 and J usage is TRBJ1-2; TRBD1 aligns across 7 bases. The sample consisted of PBMCs. CDR3 bases: TGTGCCAGCAGTTACTCGGAGGGGGCGCGACTCGGCTACACCTTC. Its translation: CASSYSEGARLGYTF.